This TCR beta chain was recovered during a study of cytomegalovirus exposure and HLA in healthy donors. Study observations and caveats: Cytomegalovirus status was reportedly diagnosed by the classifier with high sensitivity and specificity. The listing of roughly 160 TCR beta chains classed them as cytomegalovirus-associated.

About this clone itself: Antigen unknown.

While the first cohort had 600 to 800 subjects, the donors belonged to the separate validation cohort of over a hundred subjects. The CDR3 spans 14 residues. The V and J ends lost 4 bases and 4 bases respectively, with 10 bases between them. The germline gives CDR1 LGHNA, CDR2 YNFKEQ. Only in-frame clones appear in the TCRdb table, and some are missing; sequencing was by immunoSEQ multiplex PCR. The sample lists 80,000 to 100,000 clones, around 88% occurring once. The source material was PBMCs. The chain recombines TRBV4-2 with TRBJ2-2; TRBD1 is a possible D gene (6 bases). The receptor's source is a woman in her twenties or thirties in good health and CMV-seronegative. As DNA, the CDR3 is TGTGCCAGCAGCCTAGGGACAATCACCGGGGAGCTGTTTTTT. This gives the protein CASSLGTITGELFF.